The 7 T cell receptor beta chains listed next were all sequenced from one sample in a study of blood T cell repertoires in COVID-19 (dated by TCRdb to 2018 to 2020). Library preparation employed the immunoSEQ multiplex PCR assay. Drawn from immuneACCESS, this table holds only the in-frame rearrangements with V and J called that TCRdb kept. Clones are partly lost; checked studies trace under half to an unresolved V gene and leave the rest unexplained. This sample comprises around 270,000 clones, more than 90% of them detected only once. The ten biggest clones cover 2% to 3% of the sample. Material for sequencing was peripheral blood. These receptors came from a person under 30 with COVID-19, enrolled during active disease.

The chain links TRBV5-8 to TRBJ2-1; a weak D match, TRBD2 (5 bases). The germline V gene encodes CDR1 SGHTS and CDR2 YDEGEE. Trimming shortened V by 1 base and J by 10 bases, and 15 bases separated the two germline ends. This CDR3 is 14 amino acids long. The chain's CDR3 is CASSLSNGLGEQFF. The CDR3 region has the DNA TGTGCCAGCAGCTTGAGCAATGGACTGGGAGAGCAGTTCTTC.

This rearrangement joins TRBV9 to TRBJ2-1; possibly TRBD2 for D (5 bases). Trimming took 4 bases from V and 10 from J, leaving 24 bases between them. The CDR3 consists of 16 residues. Germline V CDR1 and CDR2: SGDLS, YYNGEE. This CDR3 reads CASSLQSGGTVGEQFF. The CDR3 DNA sequence: TGTGCCAGCAGCCTCCAAAGCGGCGGCACGGTTGGGGAGCAGTTCTTC.

This rearrangement joins TRBV27 to TRBJ2-3; 10 nucleotides agree with TRBD2. The CDR3 spans 17 residues. With 0 bases clipped from V and 1 base from J, the junction kept 4 bases outside the gene matches. The germline gives CDR1 MNHEY, CDR2 SMNVEV (reference sequence). CDR3 DNA: TGTGCCAGCAGTTTATCCGGACTAGCGGCCGGCACAGATACGCAGTATTTT. This encodes CASSLSGLAAGTDTQYF.

The V call is TRBV5-4, the J call TRBJ2-3; 9 bases fit TRBD2. The CDR3 has 15 residues. Losses at the gene ends were 4 bases for V and 4 bases for J; bases not matched to a gene: 7. CDR1 SGHNT and CDR2 YYREEE come from the germline V gene (reference sequence). In nucleotides, the CDR3 is TGTGCCAGCAGCCCCGGACTAGCGCGTTCAGATACGCAGTATTTT. As protein: CASSPGLARSDTQYF.

This chain connects TRBV12-3 or TRBV12-4 to TRBJ2-3; no clear D. Trimming left V 3 bases short and J 6 bases short, with 10 bases between. CDR3 length equals 13 residues. CDR3 region: CASSLVVRDTQYF. CDR3 coding DNA: TGTGCCAGCAGTTTGGTCGTACGGGATACGCAGTATTTT.

The rearrangement links TRBV7-2 to TRBJ2-6; D gene unclear. Between the trimmed V and J ends, which lost 9 bases and 1 base, there was a span of 19 bases. Germline assignment: CDR1 SGHTA and CDR2 FQGNSA. The CDR3 is 17 residues long. CDR3 in amino acids: CASDGGVTGSGANVLTF. The CDR3 DNA is TGTGCCAGTGACGGCGGTGTGACTGGTTCTGGGGCCAACGTCCTGACTTTC.

The chain is built from TRBV5-1 and TRBJ2-1, with 11 bases lining up with TRBD2. Germline CDR1 and CDR2: SGHRS and YFSETQ. V dropped 0 bases and J dropped 0; count of bases not matched to a gene: 14. The CDR3 spans 21 residues. CDR3 nucleotide sequence: TGCGCCAGCAGCTTGGGGCGTAGGACTAGCGGGCCATCGAGCTCCTACAATGAGCAGTTCTTC. This sequence encodes CASSLGRRTSGPSSSYNEQFF.